The 21 T cell receptor beta chains listed next were all sequenced from one sample in a study of T cells after yellow fever vaccination. TCRdb passed the 5' RACE reads through MiXCR, listing each CDR3 protein once. Of 180,000 or so distinct CDR3 sequences listed, roughly 9.6% were seen once; the top ten hold just over 35%. Sequencing used CD8+ T cells sorted from PBMCs, obtained 15 days after the yellow fever booster vaccination. The receptors originated from a man between 18 and 35 years old who received the YFV17D yellow fever vaccine.

This clonotype showed up just a few times. A clone one base away is much larger, so this may be a read error. V gene TRBV7-9 combines with J gene TRBJ1-1; D unclear. Germline CDR1 and CDR2: SEHNR and FQNEAQ (reference sequence). This CDR3 spans 13 amino acids. The germline V and J ends were trimmed by 3 bases and 1 base, with 6 bases remaining between them. For the CDR3, the DNA is TGTGCCAGCAGCTTTTCAGCGAACACTGAAGCTTTCTTT. Encoded protein: CASSFSANTEAFF. The full variable domain, its missing parts supplied by reference TRBV7-9 and TRBJ1-1, is DTGVSQNPRHKITKRGQNVTFRCDPISEHNRLYWYRQTLGQGPEFLTYFQNEAQLEKSRLLSDRFSAERPKGSFSTLEIQRTEQGDSAMYLCASSFSANTEAFFGQGTRLTVV.

This clonotype was observed a few times. The V and J genes are TRBV6-2 or TRBV6-3 and TRBJ2-7; D gene uncertain. V was trimmed by 5 bases and J by 3 bases, leaving 8 bases between them. The CDR3 is 12 amino acids. CDR1 and CDR2 from the germline V gene are MNHEY and SVGEGT. CDR3 DNA sequence: TGTGCCAGCAGTACGGAAGACTACGAGCAGTACTTC. Residues: CASSTEDYEQYF.

This clonotype was found a few times. The chain combines TRBV5-1 with TRBJ2-1; 9 bases fit TRBD2. The J segment lost 7 bases and the V segment lost 7 bases, leaving 12 bases of the junction unmatched. CDR1 and CDR2 (germline): SGHRS, YFSETQ. The CDR3 consists of 15 residues. For the CDR3, the DNA is TGCGCCAGCGGGGAGGATAGGAGCGGGGGGAATGAGCAGTTCTTC. Its protein product is CASGEDRSGGNEQFF.

This chain uses TRBV12-3 or TRBV12-4 with TRBJ2-1, with a possible D match to TRBD1 (5 bases). The CDR3 sequence is 12 residues long. Trimming removed 6 bases at V and 6 bases at J, with 9 bases between. The CDR3 spells CASRVRGNEQFF. The DNA for the CDR3 is TGTGCCAGCAGGGTTAGGGGCAATGAGCAGTTCTTC.

The V call is TRBV4-3, the J call TRBJ1-1; D is ambiguous. Trimming removed 1 base from V and 1 base from J, with 7 bases in between. The CDR3 is 14 amino acids. From germline, CDR1 is LGHNA and CDR2 YSLEER. The CDR3 region is CASSQVRKNTEAFF. CDR3 sequence (DNA): TGCGCCAGCAGCCAAGTCAGGAAGAACACTGAAGCTTTCTTT.

This clonotype was recorded a few times. The rearrangement uses TRBV4-1 and TRBJ1-6, with D perhaps TRBD1 (5 bases). The germline V gene encodes CDR1 MGHRA and CDR2 YSYEKL. The CDR3 is made up of 15 amino acids. Trimming took 7 bases from V and 6 from J, leaving 16 bases between them. CDR3 DNA: TGCGCCAGCACCGTCGCAGGGTCGGGTAATTCACCCCTCCACTTT. It translates to CASTVAGSGNSPLHF.

V is TRBV7-9 and J is TRBJ2-3, with D perhaps given as TRBD1 or TRBD2 (5 bases each). The CDR3 consists of 15 residues. The V gene lost 5 bases and the J gene lost 2 bases, with 14 bases spanning the gap. Germline CDR1 and CDR2: SEHNR and FQNEAQ (reference sequence). The CDR3 spells CASSARDGDTDTQYF. DNA of the CDR3: TGTGCCAGCAGCGCCCGGGACGGTGACACAGATACGCAGTATTTT. The full variable domain, rest sourced from reference TRBV7-9 and TRBJ2-3, is DTGVSQNPRHKITKRGQNVTFRCDPISEHNRLYWYRQTLGQGPEFLTYFQNEAQLEKSRLLSDRFSAERPKGSFSTLEIQRTEQGDSAMYLCASSARDGDTDTQYFGPGTRLTVL.

The rearrangement uses TRBV6-6 and TRBJ2-1; no clear D. V shed 0 bases and J shed 5 bases, with 14 bases lying between them. Germline assignment: CDR1 MNHNY and CDR2 SVGAGI (reference sequence). This CDR3 contains 16 residues. The CDR3 sequence: CASSYSANPTNNEQFF. Here the CDR3 DNA reads TGTGCCAGCAGTTACTCGGCCAACCCCACCAACAATGAGCAGTTCTTC.

Ten or more counts support this clonotype. The CDR3 bases are TGCGCCAGCAGGGGCAGGATCACCGGGGAGCTGTTTTTT. Translating it yields CASRGRITGELFF. The rearrangement joins TRBV4-1 to TRBJ2-2; D remains ambiguous. With 6 bases removed from V and 4 bases from J, the gap between germline ends came to 9 bases. This CDR3 is built from 13 residues. Germline assignment: CDR1 MGHRA and CDR2 YSYEKL.

The J gene is TRBJ1-6, the V gene TRBV4-1; D gene uncertain. Trimming took 1 base from V and 9 from J, leaving 10 bases between them. Germline loops: CDR1 MGHRA, CDR2 YSYEKL. The CDR3 has 14 residues. This CDR3 is CASSQGPAGSPLHF. CDR3 DNA: TGCGCCAGCAGCCAAGGCCCCGCCGGTTCACCCCTCCACTTT.

The gene calls are TRBV6-1 and TRBJ1-5; 9 nucleotides align to TRBD1. Germline V gene lookup returns CDR1 MNHNS and CDR2 SASEGT. The CDR3 covers 15 residues. V shed 7 bases and J 0 bases; nucleotides not matched to a gene: 4. The CDR3 region is CASKTGGDSNQPQHF. The CDR3 DNA is TGTGCCAGCAAGACAGGGGGAGATAGCAATCAGCCCCAGCATTTT.

The chain joins TRBV15 to TRBJ1-5; D ambiguous. The CDR3 runs 14 residues. The V gene lost 8 bases and the J gene lost 0 bases, with 11 bases spanning the gap. From germline, CDR1 is LNHNV and CDR2 YYDKDF (reference sequence). The CDR3 here is CATRQVYSNQPQHF. The CDR3 DNA follows: TGTGCCACCCGCCAGGTTTATAGCAATCAGCCCCAGCATTTT. Filled out from reference TRBV15 and TRBJ1-5, the complete variable domain reads DAMVIQNPRYQVTQFGKPVTLSCSQTLNHNVMYWYQQKSSQAPKLLFHYYDKDFNNEADTPDNFQSRRPNTSFCFLDIRSPGLGDTAMYLCATRQVYSNQPQHFGDGTRLSIL.

This clonotype was observed a handful of times. Its ends do not fully match the called genes, so a read error is possible. The J gene is TRBJ1-1, the V gene TRBV29-1; D is unclear. Germline lookup yields CDR1 SQVTM and CDR2 ANQGSEA. The CDR3 covers 12 residues. The CDR3 DNA reads TGCAGCGTTGATGATGGGAACCCTGAAGCTTTCTTT. Its protein is CSVDDGNPEAFF.

This clonotype was counted between two and nine times. V is TRBV7-2 and J is TRBJ2-1; D may be TRBD1 or TRBD2 (5 bases each). V lost 5 bases and J 7 bases, leaving 18 bases between the germline ends. The CDR3 spans 15 residues. Germline CDR1 SGHTA, CDR2 FQGNSA. In DNA, the CDR3 is TGTGCCAGCAGCCCGAGGGGCTGGGGTAAAAATGAGCAGTTCTTC. It specifies CASSPRGWGKNEQFF.

This chain joins TRBV12-3 or TRBV12-4 and TRBJ2-1, with 9 bases aligning to TRBD2. V lost 4 bases to trimming and J lost 8 bases; unmatched junction nucleotides: 12. This CDR3 region has 16 residues. Here the CDR3 DNA reads TGTGCCAGCAGTTCGCCAGCGGGGGGTTTTATGTATGAGCAGTTCTTC. Encoded protein: CASSSPAGGFMYEQFF.

This chain links TRBV4-1 with TRBJ2-5; 8 bases map to TRBD1. This CDR3 region has 17 residues. The junction had 8 bases not matched to a gene; V was cut back by 1 base and J by 1 base. In germline, CDR1 is MGHRA, CDR2 YSYEKL. The DNA for the CDR3 is TGCGCCAGCAGCCAAGCCCCGGGACAGGAGACCCAAGAGACCCAGTACTTC. Translated, it gives CASSQAPGQETQETQYF.

The chain is built from TRBV7-6 and TRBJ2-5, with TRBD2 identical over 8 bases. This CDR3 comprises 14 residues. Germline V CDR1 and CDR2: SGHVS, FNYEAQ. V lost 6 bases and J lost 5; bases outside the gene matches: 8. The CDR3 loop reads CASSGGGLLETQYF. The CDR3 DNA follows: TGTGCCAGCAGTGGCGGGGGGCTGCTGGAGACCCAGTACTTC.

This clonotype has more than one count but fewer than ten. This chain links TRBV6-4 with TRBJ2-1; D not certain. V was pared by 3 bases and J by 10 bases, with 16 bases between. Germline CDR1 MRHNA, CDR2 SNTAGT. This CDR3 contains 14 residues. The CDR3 is CASSENWLRIEQFF. CDR3 bases: TGTGCCAGCAGTGAGAATTGGCTAAGGATCGAGCAGTTCTTC.

The chain couples TRBV5-1 to TRBJ2-5; TRBD2 matches at 7 bases. The germline V gene has CDR1 SGHRS and CDR2 YFSETQ. The CDR3 spans 14 residues. The junction had 9 bases not matched to a gene; V was cut back by 6 bases and J by 4 bases. CDR3 DNA: TGCGCCAGCACCACCTGGGGGGGTGGAGAGACCCAGTACTTC. This codes for CASTTWGGGETQYF.

The chain has TRBV6-2 or TRBV6-3 and TRBJ2-7; 7 bases line up with TRBD2. The CDR3 has 15 residues. Germline V gene sequence: CDR1 MNHEY, CDR2 SVGEGT. Losses at the gene ends were 2 bases for V and 2 bases for J; bases not matched to a gene: 6. CDR3 DNA sequence: TGTGCCAGCAGTTACGGCCTAGCGGAGACCTACGAGCAGTACGTC. Protein: CASSYGLAETYEQYV.

The gene calls are TRBV6-2 or TRBV6-3 and TRBJ1-1; D gene ambiguous. CDR1 and CDR2 from the germline V gene are MNHEY and SVGEGT. The CDR3 runs 15 residues. V dropped 2 bases and J dropped 0 bases, with 10 bases sitting between them. The CDR3 DNA reads as TGTGCCAGCAGTTACATCCCGGCCATGAACACTGAAGCTTTCTTT. Its protein is CASSYIPAMNTEAFF.